This T cell receptor (beta chain) came from a study of control samples from healthy donors and cancer patients. The germline CDR1 and CDR2 sequences are SQVTM and ANQGSEA. Trimming pared 7 bases from V and 4 bases from J, leaving 17 bases between. The CDR3 loop spans 13 amino acids. TCRdb's table, derived via immunoSEQ multiplex PCR, lists solely in-frame clones and lacks some. The sample gives just over 90,000 clones, roughly nine tenths of which show up once; over 0.95% is in the top ten. The chain recombines TRBV29-1 with TRBJ2-7; D is possibly TRBD1 (5 bases). This TCR was sampled from a woman aged 50 to 65 in good health. Input material: blood. In nucleotides, the CDR3 is TGCAGCGCCGGGTCAGGGCCTTTTTACGAGCAGTACTTC. Its translation: CSAGSGPFYEQYF.